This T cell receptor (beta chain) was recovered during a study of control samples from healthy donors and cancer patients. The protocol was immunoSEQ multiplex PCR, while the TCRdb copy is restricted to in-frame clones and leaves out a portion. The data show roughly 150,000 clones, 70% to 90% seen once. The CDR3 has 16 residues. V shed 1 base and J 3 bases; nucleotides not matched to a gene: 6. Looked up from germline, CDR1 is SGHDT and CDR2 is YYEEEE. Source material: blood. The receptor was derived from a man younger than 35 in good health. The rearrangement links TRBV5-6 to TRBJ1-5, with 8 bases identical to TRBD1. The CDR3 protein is CASSLMGQAFNQPQHF. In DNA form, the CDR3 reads TGTGCCAGCAGCTTGATGGGACAGGCCTTCAATCAGCCCCAGCATTTT.